This T cell receptor (beta chain) was profiled in a study of regulatory T cells in long-lasting Graves disease (dated by TCRdb to the early 2020s). Describing the broader study: In the newly diagnosed Graves' disease group, patients had been taking antithyroid drugs for less than 3 months. Persistent Graves' disease patients were compared with newly diagnosed Graves' disease patients by peripheral blood TCR sequencing and RNA sequencing. The study took place in China and was registered as a clinical trial. A total of 33 samples underwent TCR sequencing, from roughly 13 patients with persistent Graves' disease and around 20 patients with newly diagnosed Graves' disease. Here is what the overall study found, with its caveats: Persistent Graves' disease patients showed lower TCR Shannon entropy and fewer highly expanded clones than newly diagnosed patients, suggesting clonal expansion. Patients with persistent disease shared more public clonotypes (around 2,700) than newly diagnosed patients did (about 970). Because the primary lesion, thyroid tissue, could not be accessed, the study looked at peripheral blood alone. The small sample size was acknowledged by the authors as a limitation that may reduce accuracy. Preferential use of TRBV28, TRBJ1-2 and TRBJ2-5 was observed in persistent disease, whereas TRBV20-1 and TRBJ2-1 were favored in newly diagnosed disease. Sequencing and analysis were limited to the TCR beta chain.

The meaning of the sample's time point label: newly diagnosed GD, antithyroid drugs for less than 3 months. For both TCR sequencing and RNA sequencing, RNA was extracted from PBMCs using TRIzol. The diagnosis of Graves' disease followed American Thyroid Association guidelines. The patients came from an endocrinology department in Xi'an, China. Each patient gave approximately 10 milliliters of peripheral blood, collected in an EDTA anticoagulant tube. PBMCs were isolated by Ficoll Paque Plus density gradient separation without further T cell sorting. RNA quality was checked with an Agilent 2100 Bioanalyzer and agarose gel, and concentration with a NanoDrop 2000. Measured from the cysteine to the phenylalanine, the CDR3 is 16 residues long. Only the CDR3 DNA stays, 48 bases, in frame from base 1. The germline ends are 12 bases apart after V is trimmed by 0 bases and J by 0 bases. This clonotype was observed at least ten times. Its antigen is unknown. The record has no base qualities; no much larger clone is one base away.

Library prep was done by multiplex PCR. Sequencing instrument: Illumina HiSeq 4000. iRepertoire HTBI primers and Arm-PCR amplification of CDR3 regions were used to construct TCR beta libraries. Before sequencing, the PCR products underwent gel purification. The original pipeline was this. Gene usage analysis of CDR3 amino acid clonotypes used the 62 TRBV and about 15 TRBJ segments found across samples. Filtered high-quality paired reads were merged into contigs using COPE and FqMerger. BLAST was used to align contigs to the IMGT TRBV, TRBD and TRBJ reference genes, and CDR3 was defined following IMGT. Clonotypes above 0.1% frequency were classified as highly expanded clones. Shannon entropy served as the measure of repertoire diversity, while the Gini coefficient captured V-J evenness. Clonotypes shared by more than one individual were considered public. In-frame beta chains were kept once TCRdb had trimmed the public reads at Q25 with fastp and called clones with MiXCR. Every entry covers one CDR3 protein and lists the most common genes and DNA from its rows. TCRdb assigned the V and J calls; the authors' analysis was not used. For this sample there are around 250,000 distinct CDR3 sequences; 20% to 25% appear just once. Of the sample, roughly 14% is held by the ten largest clones.

The chain couples TRBV12-3 or TRBV12-4 to TRBJ2-7; the D region may be TRBD1 or TRBD2, each matching 5 bases equally. The source material was peripheral blood mononuclear cells (PBMCs), sampled at new diagnosis, from a patient treated with antithyroid drugs. The clonotype comes from a female donor with Graves disease. The CDR3 reads CASSLARGASSYEQYF. In nucleotides, the sequence is TGTGCCAGCAGTTTAGCCCGGGGCGCAAGCTCCTACGAGCAGTACTTC.